This T cell receptor (beta chain) was profiled in a study of Graves' ophthalmopathy and Graves' hyperthyroidism. RNA transcripts provided the template for amplifying TCR beta CDR3 regions. After a first-round RT-PCR with HTBI primers, a second-round multiplex PCR was run. TCRdb redid the calling of the multiplex PCR reads with MiXCR, one entry per CDR3 protein. Altogether under 800,000 distinct CDR3 sequences are present, roughly 20% being singletons, with the ten largest covering about 6.6%. Study-wide points: Ophthalmopathy progression was predicted by the model at 60% to 71% sensitivity and 72.22% specificity.

Ten or more counts support this clonotype. Its cognate antigen is unknown. Germline CDR1 WNHNN, CDR2 SYGVQD (reference sequence). This CDR3 spans 15 amino acids. Trimming took 9 bases from V and 0 from J, leaving 18 bases between them. Sample: peripheral blood. This TCR was sampled from a young woman with stable Graves' hyperthyroidism. Some clones in this sample may be carry-over from other donors' samples. The chain combines TRBV10-1 with TRBJ2-7; D is perhaps TRBD2 (6 bases). The CDR3 nucleotides read TGCGCCAGTCGGGGGACGGGTAAGAGCTCCTACGAGCAGTACTTC. Its translation is CASRGTGKSSYEQYF.